This T cell receptor beta chain was obtained from a study of blood T cells in healthy people across ages. It was with a sample-barcoded 5' primer and a J-beta primer mix that a second PCR of about 6 to 12 cycles was run. One entry per CDR3 protein, called by TCRdb with MiXCR from the 5' RACE reads. The sample contains about a million distinct CDR3 sequences, more than 30% of which appear only once. Points from the study as a whole: Naive and antigen-experienced cells were not separated, limiting conclusive comparison. Long-lived and aged donors differed, with more naive CD4+ cells and higher diversity in the long-lived.

As to this clonotype: No antigen is known for it.

Germline V lookup: CDR1 SGHTA, CDR2 FQGNSA. The CDR3 runs 13 residues. V dropped 1 base and J dropped 9 bases, with 10 bases sitting between them. The sequence was obtained from a man younger than 35 in good health. V usage is TRBV7-2 and J usage is TRBJ2-1, with D possibly matching TRBD1 (5 bases). The sequencing input was blood. The CDR3 is CASSLGGTPEQFF. CDR3 nucleotide sequence: TGTGCCAGCAGCTTAGGGGGCACACCTGAGCAGTTCTTC.